This record looks at one T cell receptor (beta chain) sequence and its context. Its antigen is not identified. This CDR3 has 11 amino acids. Trimming left V 3 bases short and J 4 bases short, with 4 bases between. The germline gives CDR1 DFQATT, CDR2 SNEGSKA (reference sequence). The study used a library that attached unique molecular identifiers to individual cDNA molecules. Via MiXCR, TCRdb re-called the RACE reads, giving one row per CDR3 protein. The sample includes 150,000 to 200,000 distinct CDR3 sequences, approximately 26% of them seen just once. This record belongs to a study of human T cells and chemical hapten exposure. Study-level points and caveats: Significantly more large CDR3 similarity clusters arose among expanded TCRs than among controls.

The time point denotes: patch test 3, about 24 weeks after DPC sensitization. Treatment here: therapeutic diphenylcyclopropenone sensitization with weekly scalp DPC. The rearrangement joins TRBV20-1 to TRBJ1-5; D ambiguous. This TCR derives from a woman in her forties with alopecia areata. Some clones in this sample may be carry-over from other donors' samples. Sample: whole blood, taken in connection with sensitization to the hapten diphenylcyclopropenone (DPC). Written as DNA, the CDR3 is TGCAGTGCTAGCGAGAATCAGCCCCAGCATTTT. This sequence encodes CSASENQPQHF.